This passage covers 13 T cell receptor beta chains from one sample sequenced in a study of post-analysis software for immune sequencing data. Study-wide results and limits: With TRBV5-6, TRBV5-1 and TRBV20-1 included, about 5 TRBV segments were more frequent in patients than in controls.

Every TCR beta cDNA library bore unique molecular identifiers. TCRdb processed the PCR reads anew with MiXCR; each CDR3 protein has one entry. The profile shows roughly 670,000 distinct CDR3 sequences, approximately 59% of them singletons. These receptors' antigens are unknown. Source material: blood. These receptors came from a girl aged 2 to 9 with multiple sclerosis.

The chain uses TRBV10-3 and TRBJ2-1, with D perhaps TRBD2 (7 bases). Trimming took off 10 bases at V and 5 bases at J, with 39 bases between the two ends. Germline V gene lookup returns CDR1 ENHRY and CDR2 SYGVKD. This CDR3 has 21 amino acids. The CDR3 loop is CATYQLSSGGWGLTGHNEQFF. Here the CDR3 DNA reads TGTGCCACCTACCAGTTAAGTTCGGGGGGCTGGGGACTAACTGGCCACAATGAGCAGTTCTTC.

J is TRBJ1-1 and V is TRBV25-1; D is uncertain. Germline V gene sequence: CDR1 MGHDK, CDR2 SYGVNS. This CDR3 has 14 residues. Trimming pared 3 bases from V and 9 bases from J, leaving 17 bases between. CDR3 region: CASSDSAVPMKAFF. The CDR3 bases are TGTGCCAGCAGTGATAGCGCAGTACCCATGAAAGCTTTCTTT. The full variable domain, rest sourced from reference TRBV25-1 and TRBJ1-1, is EADIYQTPRYLVIGTGKKITLECSQTMGHDKMYWYQQDPGMELHLIHYSYGVNSTEKGDLSSESTVSRIRTEHFPLTLESARPSHTSQYLCASSDSAVPMKAFFGQGTRLTVV.

V and J are TRBV5-1 and TRBJ2-1; D is unclear. V lost 0 bases to trimming and J lost 2 bases, with 15 bases between them. CDR3 length equals 17 residues. In germline, CDR1 is SGHRS, CDR2 YFSETQ. CDR3 protein: CASSLASGGRPYNEQFF. The CDR3 DNA is TGCGCCAGCAGCTTGGCATCGGGCGGCCGTCCCTACAATGAGCAGTTCTTC.

This chain uses TRBV5-1 with TRBJ2-5; 8 nucleotides align to TRBD1. The DNA end is a closer match to TRBJ2-7, so the J assignment may be wrong. Germline CDR1 is SGHRS and CDR2 is YFSETQ. This CDR3 has 15 residues. The CDR3 DNA is TGCGCCAGCAGCTTCCCGGGACAGGAGACCTACGAGCAGTACTTC. It encodes CASSFPGQETYEQYF.

The chain joins TRBV6-2 or TRBV6-3 to TRBJ2-7; tentative D call: TRBD2 (5 bases). Trimming stripped 8 bases from V and 0 bases from J, with 8 bases between. This CDR3 has 12 residues. Germline CDR1 and CDR2: MNHEY and SVGEGT. In DNA form, the CDR3 reads TGTGCCAGCGGGCGGGCCTCCTACGAGCAGTACTTC. Encoded protein: CASGRASYEQYF.

This clonotype was counted many times. The gene calls are TRBV5-1 and TRBJ2-5, with D tentatively TRBD1 (6 bases). Germline lookup yields CDR1 SGHRS and CDR2 YFSETQ. This CDR3 spans 15 amino acids. V was shortened by 0 bases and J by 2 bases, with 11 bases between the two germline ends. CDR3 nucleotides: TGCGCCAGCAGCTTGGCTGGGGGCCTTCAAGAGACCCAGTACTTC. Protein: CASSLAGGLQETQYF.

This rearrangement joins TRBV5-1 to TRBJ2-5; D assignment may be TRBD1 or TRBD2 (6 bases each). Germline V lookup: CDR1 SGHRS, CDR2 YFSETQ. Trimming stripped 3 bases from V and 3 bases from J, with 9 bases between. The CDR3 extends over 13 amino acids. The CDR3 DNA follows: TGCGCCAGCAGCTGGGGGGCAGAAGAGACCCAGTACTTC. Translating gives CASSWGAEETQYF.

For this clonotype: Its ends do not fully match the called genes, so a read error is possible. J is TRBJ2-3 and V is TRBV7-8; D might be TRBD2 (6 bases). This CDR3 has 15 residues. Germline CDR1 is SGHVS and CDR2 is FQNEAQ. CDR3: CTSSPRGIFTDTQYF. The CDR3 DNA sequence: TGTACCAGCAGCCCCCGCGGGATTTTCACAGATACGCAGTATTTT. Full variable domain (outside the CDR3, taken from reference TRBV7-8 and TRBJ2-3): GAGVSQSPRYKVAKRGQDVALRCDPISGHVSLFWYQQALGQGPEFLTYFQNEAQLDKSGLPSDRFFAERPEGSVSTLKIQRTQQEDSAVYLCTSSPRGIFTDTQYFGPGTRLTVL.

The gene calls are TRBV12-3 or TRBV12-4 and TRBJ2-7; D not certain. Trimming cost V 0 bases and J 0 bases, with 6 bases left between them. The CDR3 runs 14 residues. CDR3 sequence: CASSLALHSYEQYF. In nucleotides, the CDR3 is TGTGCCAGCAGTTTAGCGCTTCACTCCTACGAGCAGTACTTC.

This clonotype was counted many times. The chain is built from TRBV15 and TRBJ1-2; TRBD1 might be the D (5 bases). The V gene lost 0 bases and the J gene lost 3 bases, with 11 bases spanning the gap. The CDR3 spans 15 residues. Germline values: CDR1 LNHNV, CDR2 YYDKDF (reference sequence). CDR3 nucleotides: TGTGCCACCAGCAGAGAGATGCAGGGTGACTATGGCTACACCTTC. As protein: CATSREMQGDYGYTF. The complete variable domain, with remaining parts taken from reference TRBV15 and TRBJ1-2, reads DAMVIQNPRYQVTQFGKPVTLSCSQTLNHNVMYWYQQKSSQAPKLLFHYYDKDFNNEADTPDNFQSRRPNTSFCFLDIRSPGLGDTAMYLCATSREMQGDYGYTFGSGTRLTVV.

This rearrangement joins TRBV2 to TRBJ2-3; the D is unclear. Deletions cut 2 bases from V and 1 base from J, with 13 bases between. This CDR3 comprises 16 residues. Germline CDR1 reads SNHLY; CDR2 reads FYNNEI. In DNA form, the CDR3 reads TGTGCCAGCAGTGAACGAAAGGGATGGGGCACAGATACGCAGTATTTT. It encodes CASSERKGWGTDTQYF. Together with reference TRBV2 and TRBJ2-3, the CDR3 gives the full variable domain: EPEVTQTPSHQVTQMGQEVILRCVPISNHLYFYWYRQILGQKVEFLVSFYNNEISEKSEIFDDQFSVERPDGSNFTLKIRSTKLEDSAMYFCASSERKGWGTDTQYFGPGTRLTVL.

The V call is TRBV6-4, the J call TRBJ2-1; D is perhaps TRBD2 (6 bases). This CDR3 is 16 amino acids long. In germline, CDR1 is MRHNA, CDR2 SNTAGT. V was trimmed by 3 bases and J by 6 bases, leaving 18 bases between them. CDR3 sequence: CASSDWPGGDLNEQFF. DNA for the CDR3: TGTGCCAGCAGTGATTGGCCTGGCGGGGACCTCAATGAGCAGTTCTTC.

The rearrangement uses TRBV11-3 and TRBJ2-5; D might be TRBD1 (6 bases). The V gene lost 1 base and the J gene lost 3 bases, with 21 bases spanning the gap. Germline loops: CDR1 SGHNT, CDR2 YENEEA. CDR3 size: 18 residues. The CDR3 loop is CASSLGARDTRFKETQYF. As DNA, the CDR3 is TGTGCCAGCAGCTTAGGGGCCAGGGACACCCGTTTCAAAGAGACCCAGTACTTC.